This T cell receptor (beta chain) originates from a study of beta chain features in type 1 diabetes. Regarding the study as a whole: Patients with Type 1 diabetes showed moderately but significantly shorter TCRB CDR3s in all four CD4+ subsets.

The CDR3 runs 16 residues. V lost 4 bases and J lost 1; bases outside the gene matches: 8. CDR1 and CDR2 from the germline V gene are SGHRS and YFSETQ. CD45RO/CCR7/CD25/CD127/CD95/CD27 sorting isolated CD4+ naive, central memory, regulatory and stem cell-like memory cells. There are a few counts of this clone. Its cognate antigen is unknown. Expressed TCRB transcripts were sequenced because the entire RNA isolate underwent reverse transcription. Libraries were prepared by immunoSEQ multiplex PCR; TCRdb keeps only in-frame clonotypes and omits some of them. The sample shows some 250,000 clones, about 14% of them seen only once.

The genes are TRBV5-1 and TRBJ2-3, with TRBD2 matching over 8 bases. The source material was naive CD4+ T cells from blood. This sequence was found in a young man with type 1 diabetes. The CDR3 bases are TGCGCCAGCAGCCCCTTGGACGGGGGGGGCACAGATACGCAGTATTTT. It encodes CASSPLDGGGTDTQYF.